This T cell receptor (beta chain) comes out of a study of blood T cell repertoires in COVID-19. About the study: Samples of COVID-19 (acute and convalescent) were obtained from the United States, Italy and Spain. The cDNA or gDNA used as material had been derived from T cells, B-cell-depleted T cells, or PBMCs.

Germline V gene data show CDR1 as LNHDA and CDR2 as SQIVND (reference sequence). Trimming left V 11 bases short and J 3 bases short, with 14 bases between. The CDR3 has 12 residues. Original data processing: Reference gene primer amplification yielded estimated nucleated cell counts. Repertoires were generated with immunoSEQ multiplex PCR, while TCRdb's copy carries only in-frame clones and drops some. Clonal size and the V and J genes are those of that table, whereas D and trimming came from the DNA. The sample holds 450,000 to 500,000 clones; 70% to 90% are singletons and the top ten take 3.2%. The sequence derives from a human donor in a cohort sampled during active COVID-19. The rearrangement links TRBV19 to TRBJ2-7; D may be TRBD2 (6 bases). Sequencing was performed on peripheral blood. The chain's CDR3 is CAAGTGDYEQYF. In DNA form, the CDR3 reads TGTGCCGCCGGGACGGGAGACTACGAGCAGTACTTC.